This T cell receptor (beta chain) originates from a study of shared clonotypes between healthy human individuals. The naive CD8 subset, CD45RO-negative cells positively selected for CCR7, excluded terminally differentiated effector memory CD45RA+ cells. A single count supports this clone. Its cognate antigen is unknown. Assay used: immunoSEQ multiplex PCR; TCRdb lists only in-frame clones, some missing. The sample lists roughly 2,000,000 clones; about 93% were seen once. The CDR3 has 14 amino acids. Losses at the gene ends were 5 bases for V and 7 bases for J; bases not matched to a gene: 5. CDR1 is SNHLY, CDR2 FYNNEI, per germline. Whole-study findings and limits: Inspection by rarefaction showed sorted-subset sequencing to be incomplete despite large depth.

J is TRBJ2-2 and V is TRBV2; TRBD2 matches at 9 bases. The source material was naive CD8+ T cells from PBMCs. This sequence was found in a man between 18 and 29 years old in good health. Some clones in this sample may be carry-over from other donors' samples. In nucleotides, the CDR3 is TGTGCCAGCAGTACCGGGACTAGCATCGGGGAGCTGTTTTTT. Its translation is CASSTGTSIGELFF.